This T cell receptor (beta chain) was retrieved from a study of breast tumors, draining lymph nodes, adjacent tissues. Axillary draining lymph nodes of breast cancer patients supplied the node samples. Trimming left V 5 bases short and J 4 bases short, with 12 bases between. The CDR3 totals 14 residues. The germline V gene encodes CDR1 KGHSH and CDR2 LQKENI. One entry per CDR3 protein results from TCRdb running MiXCR on the multiplex PCR reads. The data hold around 140,000 distinct CDR3 sequences, with 20% to 25% observed a single time. Regarding this clonotype: Its target is not known.

General observations from the study: Data fit most tumor T cells coming from lymph node, expanding in tumor. Tumor TCR diversity was below lymph nodes but above nontumor tissue.

V is TRBV18 and J is TRBJ1-5, with D perhaps matching TRBD1 (6 bases). The clonotype originates from a female donor with breast cancer. Some clones in this sample may be carry-over from other donors' samples. Sequenced material: axillary lymph node tissue. The CDR3 DNA reads TGTGCCAGCTCAAAACAGGGAACGAATCAGCCCCAGCATTTT. Translation gives CASSKQGTNQPQHF.